Below, 30 T cell receptor beta chains from the same sample are listed, as sequenced in a study of T cells after yellow fever vaccination. TCRdb used MiXCR to reprocess the 5' RACE reads, holding one entry per CDR3 protein. The repertoire holds just under 600,000 distinct CDR3 sequences, with roughly 13% as singletons. The sequencing used PBMCs, collected on the day of the yellow fever booster vaccination. The source is a man aged 25 to 40 who received the YFV17D yellow fever vaccine.

This chain uses TRBV12-3 or TRBV12-4 with TRBJ2-7; 7 nucleotides agree with TRBD2. This CDR3 contains 16 residues. V was pared by 6 bases and J by 2 bases, with 13 bases of the junction left unmatched. The CDR3 protein is CASSPGVSGFAYEQYF. The CDR3 DNA reads TGTGCCAGCAGCCCCGGGGTTAGCGGGTTTGCCTACGAGCAGTACTTC.

This clonotype was detected a few times. DNA for the CDR3: TGTGCCAGCAGCTTCCAGGGGACAGATACGCAGTATTTT. Amino acid sequence: CASSFQGTDTQYF. The chain recombines TRBV7-9 with TRBJ2-3, with TRBD1 as a possible D gene (6 bases). Trimming took off 3 bases at V and 3 bases at J, with 7 bases between the two ends. The CDR3 contains 13 residues. CDR1 and CDR2 (germline): SEHNR, FQNEAQ (reference sequence).

This clonotype was seen a handful of times. The rearrangement uses TRBV3-1 and TRBJ1-4; 10 bases are shared with TRBD1. The V gene's germline CDR1 is LGHDT and CDR2 YNNKEL (reference sequence). V lost 4 bases and J lost 10; bases outside the gene matches: 6. The CDR3 has 14 amino acids. CDR3 sequence: CASSLGQGETKLFF. In nucleotides, the CDR3 is TGTGCCAGCAGCCTTGGACAGGGGGAGACAAAACTGTTTTTT.

This clonotype was seen a handful of times. The chain is built from TRBV9 and TRBJ2-7; D unresolved. V shed 4 bases and J shed 5 bases, with 16 bases lying between them. This CDR3 comprises 14 residues. Germline loops: CDR1 SGDLS, CDR2 YYNGEE. This CDR3 reads CASSPRGPSNEQYF. The CDR3 DNA reads as TGTGCCAGCAGCCCCCGTGGGCCCTCAAACGAGCAGTACTTC.

CDR3 sequence: CASSQDPRDSEQFF. DNA of the CDR3: TGTGCCAGCAGCCAGGACCCCCGGGATAGTGAGCAGTTCTTC. J is TRBJ2-1 and V is TRBV3-1; maybe TRBD2 (5 bases). Trimming shortened V by 3 bases and J by 9 bases, and 15 bases separated the two germline ends. The CDR3 consists of 14 residues. CDR1 is LGHDT, CDR2 YNNKEL, per germline (reference sequence).

The gene calls are TRBV12-5 and TRBJ2-3, with D possibly being TRBD1 (6 bases). Looked up from germline, CDR1 is LGHNT and CDR2 is FRNRAP. This CDR3 is built from 14 residues. V gave up 5 bases and J gave up 2 bases, with 11 bases separating them. CDR3 coding DNA: TGTGCTAGTGGTGAAGGACAGCCCACAGATACGCAGTATTTT. Protein: CASGEGQPTDTQYF.

This sequence joins TRBV28 and TRBJ2-1; D could derive from TRBD1 or TRBD2 (6 bases each). Germline V lookup: CDR1 MDHEN, CDR2 SYDVKM. This CDR3 spans 14 amino acids. Trimming cost V 7 bases and J 7 bases, with 17 bases left between them. The CDR3 DNA is TGTGCCAGCAACGGGGGCGGGGCCGGGAATGAGCAGTTCTTC. This gives the protein CASNGGGAGNEQFF. The full variable domain, completed using reference TRBV28 and TRBJ2-1, is DVKVTQSSRYLVKRTGEKVFLECVQDMDHENMFWYRQDPGLGLRLIYFSYDVKMKEKGDIPEGYSVSREKKERFSLILESASTNQTSMYLCASNGGGAGNEQFFGPGTRLTVL.

This clonotype turned up a few times. This sequence joins TRBV6-2 or TRBV6-3 and TRBJ2-7; 8 bases agree with TRBD2. Losses at the gene ends were 7 bases for V and 3 bases for J; bases not matched to a gene: 11. Germline V gives CDR1 MNHEY, CDR2 SVGEGT. The CDR3 has 15 amino acids. This chain's CDR3 is CASTHPSGSYYEQYF. DNA for the CDR3: TGTGCCAGCACCCATCCCAGCGGGAGTTACTACGAGCAGTACTTC.

The chain carries TRBV7-9 and TRBJ1-6; unclear D gene. This CDR3 region has 16 residues. V lost 4 bases, J lost 8 bases, and 18 bases lay in between. Germline CDR1 SEHNR, CDR2 FQNEAQ (reference sequence). The CDR3 loop is CASSSGPQEIHSPLHF. CDR3 coding DNA: TGTGCCAGCAGCTCAGGTCCGCAGGAAATCCATTCACCCCTCCACTTT.

This clonotype was seen a handful of times. The V gene is TRBV6-2 or TRBV6-3, the J gene TRBJ2-1, with a tentative D call TRBD1 (6 bases). Looked up from germline, CDR1 is MNHEY and CDR2 is SVGEGT. The CDR3 is 13 amino acids. V was clipped by 0 bases and J by 10 bases, with 10 bases between them. The CDR3 protein is CASSYSTGGEQFF. The CDR3 DNA reads TGTGCCAGCAGTTACTCGACAGGCGGCGAGCAGTTCTTC.

This clonotype was observed a few times. The chain employs TRBV4-3 and TRBJ2-1; TRBD2 matches at 12 bases. Germline-derived CDR1 and CDR2 are LGHNA and YSLEER. There are 16 residues in the CDR3. V shed 0 bases, J shed 9 bases, and the junction held 6 bases outside the gene matches. CDR3 sequence reads: CASSQDELAGGVEQFF. The CDR3 nucleotides read TGCGCCAGCAGCCAAGATGAACTAGCGGGAGGTGTTGAGCAGTTCTTC.

This clonotype was observed a handful of times. The CDR3 region is CSARRDDYGYTF. CDR3 bases: TGCAGTGCCCGGAGGGACGACTATGGCTACACCTTC. The chain joins TRBV20-1 to TRBJ1-2; D is possibly TRBD1 (5 bases). Between the trimmed V and J ends, which lost 6 bases and 3 bases, there was a span of 11 bases. This CDR3 has 12 residues. Per germline, CDR1 DFQATT and CDR2 SNEGSKA (reference sequence).

This chain connects TRBV5-4 to TRBJ2-1; the match to TRBD2 covers 9 bases. Germline V gives CDR1 SGHNT, CDR2 YYREEE (reference sequence). The V segment lost 3 bases and the J segment 3 bases; nucleotides outside the gene matches: 4. The length of the CDR3 is 15 residues. CDR3 coding DNA: TGTGCCAGCAGCTCCGGGACTAGCATCTACAATGAGCAGTTCTTC. Protein sequence: CASSSGTSIYNEQFF.

This clonotype was observed a few times. This chain uses TRBV5-1 with TRBJ2-2; 9 nucleotides align to TRBD1. The CDR3 has 15 residues. The germline gives CDR1 SGHRS, CDR2 YFSETQ. J was trimmed by 3 bases and V by 3 bases; bases with no gene match: 3. CDR3 amino acids: CASSYRGRDTGELFF. Written as DNA, the CDR3 is TGCGCCAGCAGCTACAGGGGGCGCGACACCGGGGAGCTGTTTTTT. Based on the CDR3 plus reference TRBV5-1 and TRBJ2-2, the full variable domain is KAGVTQTPRYLIKTRGQQVTLSCSPISGHRSVSWYQQTPGQGLQFLFEYFSETQRNKGNFPGRFSGRQFSNSRSEMNVSTLELGDSALYLCASSYRGRDTGELFFGEGSRLTVL.

This clonotype came up a few times. The gene calls are TRBV5-5 and TRBJ2-1; 8 positions agree with TRBD2. V shed 3 bases, J shed 7 bases, and the junction held 9 bases outside the gene matches. The CDR3 sequence is 15 residues long. Germline V CDR1 and CDR2: SGHKS, YYEKEE (reference sequence). CDR3 protein: CASSSPGGGNNEQFF. The CDR3 DNA follows: TGTGCCAGCAGCTCCCCGGGGGGGGGGAATAATGAGCAGTTCTTC. The full variable domain, completed using reference TRBV5-5 and TRBJ2-1, is DAGVTQSPTHLIKTRGQQVTLRCSPISGHKSVSWYQQVLGQGPQFIFQYYEKEERGRGNFPDRFSARQFPNYSSELNVNALLLGDSALYLCASSSPGGGNNEQFFGPGTRLTVL.

The sample holds a few counts of this clonotype. The chain recombines TRBV28 with TRBJ2-1; TRBD1 agrees at 12 bases. Germline CDR1 MDHEN, CDR2 SYDVKM. With V trimmed by 7 bases and J by 7 bases, 8 bases remained unmatched. The CDR3 spans 15 residues. In DNA, the CDR3 is TGTGCCAGCACCAATCCGGGACAGGGGGCAAATGAGCAGTTCTTC. It translates to CASTNPGQGANEQFF.

The chain recombines TRBV7-9 with TRBJ2-7; no reliable D call. Germline CDR1 SEHNR, CDR2 FQNEAQ (reference sequence). The CDR3 is made up of 15 amino acids. Trimming removed 1 base from V and 5 bases from J, with 15 bases in between. For the CDR3, the DNA is TGTGCCAGCAGCTTAGGGCAGAACAACAACAACGAGCAGTACTTC. Amino acid sequence: CASSLGQNNNNEQYF.

This clonotype has more than one count but fewer than ten. One junction end does not reproduce the germline sequence, and a read error may be involved. The V call is TRBV20-1, the J call TRBJ2-2, with a weak D call TRBD1 (6 bases). The CDR3 has 16 residues. Germline V gene lookup returns CDR1 DFQATT and CDR2 SNEGSKA (reference sequence). The CDR3 sequence is CCARVGGLPNTGELFF. CDR3 nucleotides: TGCTGTGCTAGAGTAGGGGGATTGCCGAACACCGGGGAGCTGTTTTTT.

V gene TRBV7-2 combines with J gene TRBJ2-3; D is unclear. Germline V gene sequence: CDR1 SGHTA, CDR2 FQGNSA. The V and J ends lost 0 bases and 3 bases respectively, with 7 bases between them. This CDR3 is built from 14 residues. This CDR3 is CASSLALKTDTQYF. The CDR3 coding sequence is TGTGCCAGCAGCTTAGCGCTTAAGACAGATACGCAGTATTTT.

This clonotype was seen a handful of times. Written as DNA, the CDR3 is TGTGCCAGCAGCTGGGGGGCAGGTGCCTACGAGCAGTACTTC. Encoded protein: CASSWGAGAYEQYF. The chain combines TRBV14 with TRBJ2-7; D could derive from TRBD1 or TRBD2 (6 bases each). The CDR3 sequence is 14 residues long. Germline V gene sequence: CDR1 SGHDN, CDR2 FVKESK. Between the trimmed V and J ends, which lost 5 bases and 2 bases, there was a span of 13 bases.

The J gene is TRBJ2-7, the V gene TRBV10-3; 7 nucleotides agree with TRBD1. With 3 bases clipped from V and 2 bases from J, the junction kept 7 bases outside the gene matches. The CDR3 spans 15 residues. The V gene's germline CDR1 is ENHRY and CDR2 SYGVKD. The CDR3 loop is CAISDGPGQTYEQYF. As DNA, the CDR3 is TGTGCCATCAGTGACGGGCCGGGACAGACCTACGAGCAGTACTTC.

The V and J genes are TRBV7-2 and TRBJ2-7; D might be TRBD2 (5 bases). The length of the CDR3 is 14 residues. Deletions cut 5 bases from V and 3 bases from J, with 14 bases between. Per the germline V gene, CDR1 is SGHTA and CDR2 is FQGNSA. The CDR3 reads CASSPRGFGYEQYF. The CDR3 bases are TGTGCCAGCAGCCCTCGGGGATTCGGCTACGAGCAGTACTTC.

This rearrangement joins TRBV7-4 to TRBJ2-3, with D unclear. CDR1 is SGHVT and CDR2 is SQSDAQ in the germline V gene. This CDR3 comprises 14 residues. With 1 base removed from V and 5 bases from J, the gap between germline ends came to 10 bases. CDR3 residues: CASSLGPARDTQYF. The CDR3 bases are TGTGCCAGCAGCTTAGGACCGGCCCGAGATACGCAGTATTTT.

In this sample, this clonotype turned up a few times. The J gene is TRBJ1-6, the V gene TRBV7-9; maybe TRBD1 (5 bases). Trimming removed 3 bases at V and 4 bases at J, with 7 bases between. The CDR3 covers 14 residues. The germline V gene encodes CDR1 SEHNR and CDR2 FQNEAQ (reference sequence). CDR3 in amino acids: CASSFDSYNSPLHF. The CDR3 DNA reads TGTGCCAGCAGCTTCGACAGTTATAATTCACCCCTCCACTTT. Drawing the rest from reference TRBV7-9 and TRBJ1-6, the complete variable domain is DTGVSQNPRHKITKRGQNVTFRCDPISEHNRLYWYRQTLGQGPEFLTYFQNEAQLEKSRLLSDRFSAERPKGSFSTLEIQRTEQGDSAMYLCASSFDSYNSPLHFGNGTRLTVT.

This clonotype was detected ten times or more. A junction end diverges from the germline sequence, so it may reflect a read error. The V call is TRBV7-2, the J call TRBJ2-1; 10 nucleotides align to TRBD2. This CDR3 is 15 amino acids long. Germline V gene data show CDR1 as SGHTA and CDR2 as FQGNSA. CDR3 sequence reads: CASSIAGGSNNEQFF. The CDR3 nucleotides are TGTGCCAGCAGCATAGCGGGAGGTTCAAACAATGAGCAGTTCTTC. The full variable domain, its missing parts supplied by reference TRBV7-2 and TRBJ2-1, is GAGVSQSPSNKVTEKGKDVELRCDPISGHTALYWYRQSLGQGLEFLIYFQGNSAPDKSGLPSDRFSAERTGGSVSTLTIQRTQQEDSAVYLCASSIAGGSNNEQFFGPGTRLTVL.

J is TRBJ2-3 and V is TRBV20-1, with TRBD2 as a possible D gene (7 bases). The CDR3 spans 14 residues. Germline V CDR1 and CDR2: DFQATT, SNEGSKA (reference sequence). V lost 1 base to trimming and J lost 5 bases, with 13 bases between them. CDR3 protein: CSARVGGPGDTQYF. The CDR3 bases are TGCAGTGCTAGAGTGGGGGGGCCCGGAGATACGCAGTATTTT.

V usage is TRBV24-1 and J usage is TRBJ2-5, with 13 bases fitting TRBD2. This CDR3 contains 18 residues. J gave up 4 bases and V 4 bases, and 11 bases lay outside the gene matches. Germline V CDR1 and CDR2: KGHDR, SFDVKD. The CDR3 is CATSDTPGLAGVTETQYF. CDR3 bases: TGTGCCACCAGTGACACACCCGGACTAGCGGGAGTAACAGAGACCCAGTACTTC.

The rearrangement joins TRBV7-2 to TRBJ2-7; possible D gene TRBD1, 6 bases. Trimming cost V 8 bases and J 0 bases, with 17 bases left between them. Germline values: CDR1 SGHTA, CDR2 FQGNSA. The CDR3 has 15 residues. CDR3 residues: CASQIAGTNSYEQYF. In DNA, the CDR3 is TGTGCCAGCCAGATAGCCGGGACAAACTCCTACGAGCAGTACTTC.

The gene calls are TRBV9 and TRBJ1-1; D not certain. The CDR3 contains 13 residues. Germline lookup yields CDR1 SGDLS and CDR2 YYNGEE. Trimming removed 0 bases from V and 5 bases from J, with 8 bases in between. In nucleotides, the CDR3 is TGTGCCAGCAGCGTAGACTGGGGTACTGAAGCTTTCTTT. Its translation is CASSVDWGTEAFF.

The chain couples TRBV7-2 to TRBJ2-1; D perhaps matches TRBD2 (6 bases). The germline CDR1 and CDR2 sequences are SGHTA and FQGNSA. The CDR3 covers 12 residues. V shed 5 bases and J shed 10 bases, with 12 bases lying between them. The CDR3 nucleotides are TGTGCCAGCAGCCCGGGACTCCCCGAGCAGTTCTTC. Translated: CASSPGLPEQFF. Full variable domain (rest looked up from reference TRBV7-2 and TRBJ2-1): GAGVSQSPSNKVTEKGKDVELRCDPISGHTALYWYRQSLGQGLEFLIYFQGNSAPDKSGLPSDRFSAERTGGSVSTLTIQRTQQEDSAVYLCASSPGLPEQFFGPGTRLTVL.